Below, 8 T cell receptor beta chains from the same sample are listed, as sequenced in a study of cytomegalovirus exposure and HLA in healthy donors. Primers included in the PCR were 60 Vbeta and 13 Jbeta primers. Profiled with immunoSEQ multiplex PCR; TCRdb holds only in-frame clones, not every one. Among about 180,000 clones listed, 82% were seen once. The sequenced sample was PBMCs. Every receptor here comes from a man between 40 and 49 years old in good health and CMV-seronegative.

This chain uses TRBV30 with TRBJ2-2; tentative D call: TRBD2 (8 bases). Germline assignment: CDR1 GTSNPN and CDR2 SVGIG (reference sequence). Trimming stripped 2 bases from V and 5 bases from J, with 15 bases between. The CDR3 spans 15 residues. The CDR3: CAWSRRGTRTGELFF. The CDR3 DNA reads TGTGCCTGGAGTCGCAGGGGGACTAGAACCGGGGAGCTGTTTTTT.

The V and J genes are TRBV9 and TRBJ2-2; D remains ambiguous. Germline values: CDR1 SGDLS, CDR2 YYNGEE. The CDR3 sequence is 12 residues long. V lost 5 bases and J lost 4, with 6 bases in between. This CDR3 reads CASSSSTGELFF. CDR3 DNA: TGTGCCAGCAGTTCGAGCACCGGGGAGCTGTTTTTT.

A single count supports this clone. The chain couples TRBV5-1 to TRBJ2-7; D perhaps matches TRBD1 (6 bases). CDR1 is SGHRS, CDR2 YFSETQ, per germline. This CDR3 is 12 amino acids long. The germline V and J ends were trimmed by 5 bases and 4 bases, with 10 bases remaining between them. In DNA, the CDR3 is TGCGCCAGCAGTACCCAGGGGTACGAGCAGTACTTC. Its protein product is CASSTQGYEQYF.

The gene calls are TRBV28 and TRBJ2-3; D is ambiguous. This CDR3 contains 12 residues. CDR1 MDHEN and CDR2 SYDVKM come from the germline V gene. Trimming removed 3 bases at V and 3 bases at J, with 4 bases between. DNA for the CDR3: TGTGCCAGCAGTTTGCAGACAGATACGCAGTATTTT. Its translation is CASSLQTDTQYF.

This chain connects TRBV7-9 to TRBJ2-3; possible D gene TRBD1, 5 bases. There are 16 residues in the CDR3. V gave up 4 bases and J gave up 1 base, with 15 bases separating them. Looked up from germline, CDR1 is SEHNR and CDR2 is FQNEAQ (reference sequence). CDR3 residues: CASSWGSAGGTDTQYF. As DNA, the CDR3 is TGTGCCAGCAGCTGGGGCAGCGCCGGCGGCACAGATACGCAGTATTTT.

The chain's CDR3 is CASSKLTFTGEDNEQFF. CDR3 in DNA: TGTGCCAGCAGTAAATTGACTTTCACGGGAGAGGACAATGAGCAGTTCTTC. The chain employs TRBV28 and TRBJ2-1; tentatively, D is TRBD2 (6 bases). From germline, CDR1 is MDHEN and CDR2 SYDVKM. The length of the CDR3 is 17 residues. Trimming pared 5 bases from V and 5 bases from J, leaving 22 bases between. Drawing the rest from reference TRBV28 and TRBJ2-1, the complete variable domain is DVKVTQSSRYLVKRTGEKVFLECVQDMDHENMFWYRQDPGLGLRLIYFSYDVKMKEKGDIPEGYSVSREKKERFSLILESASTNQTSMYLCASSKLTFTGEDNEQFFGPGTRLTVL.

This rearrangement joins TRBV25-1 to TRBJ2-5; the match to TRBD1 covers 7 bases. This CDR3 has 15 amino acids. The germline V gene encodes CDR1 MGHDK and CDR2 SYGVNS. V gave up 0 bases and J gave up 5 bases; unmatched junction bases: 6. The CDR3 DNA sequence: TGTGCCAGCAGTGAATATACTACAGGGGCCGAGACCCAGTACTTC. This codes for CASSEYTTGAETQYF. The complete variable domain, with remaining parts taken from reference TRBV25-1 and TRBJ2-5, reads EADIYQTPRYLVIGTGKKITLECSQTMGHDKMYWYQQDPGMELHLIHYSYGVNSTEKGDLSSESTVSRIRTEHFPLTLESARPSHTSQYLCASSEYTTGAETQYFGPGTRLLVL.

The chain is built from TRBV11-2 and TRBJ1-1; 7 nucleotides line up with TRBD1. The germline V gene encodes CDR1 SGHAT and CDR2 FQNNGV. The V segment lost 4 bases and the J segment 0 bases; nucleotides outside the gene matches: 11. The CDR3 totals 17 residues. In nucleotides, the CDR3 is TGTGCCAGCAGCTCCCCGCCGGGACAGCTTATGAACACTGAAGCTTTCTTT. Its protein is CASSSPPGQLMNTEAFF.